This T cell receptor (beta chain) stems from a study of identical twins. Study results and limitations: Weaker excess twin sharing was observed in beta out-of-frame sequences.

A universal primer site came from template switching; cDNA carried unique molecular identifiers. TCRdb reprocessed the 5' RACE reads with MiXCR, giving one entry per CDR3 protein. Of approximately 210,000 distinct CDR3 sequences detected, approximately 15% appear once; the ten largest clones hold around 40%. This clonotype has more than one count but fewer than ten. Antigen specificity is unknown. The J segment lost 1 base and the V segment lost 4 bases, leaving 8 bases of the junction unmatched. CDR3 length equals 16 residues. The germline CDR1 and CDR2 sequences are LGHNA and YSLEER. These same records also appear under a second study, on T cells expressing NK-cell markers. From that second work: No clear determination of HCMV specificity was made for expanded NKG2C+ T cell clones.

The origin of this receptor is a woman between 18 and 30 years old in good health. J is TRBJ2-3 and V is TRBV4-3; 7 bases agree with TRBD1. Input material: CD8+ T cells sorted from blood. Written as DNA, the CDR3 is TGCGCCAGCAGCCCCAACCCCGGGACAGGCACAGATACGCAGTATTTT. Translating gives CASSPNPGTGTDTQYF.